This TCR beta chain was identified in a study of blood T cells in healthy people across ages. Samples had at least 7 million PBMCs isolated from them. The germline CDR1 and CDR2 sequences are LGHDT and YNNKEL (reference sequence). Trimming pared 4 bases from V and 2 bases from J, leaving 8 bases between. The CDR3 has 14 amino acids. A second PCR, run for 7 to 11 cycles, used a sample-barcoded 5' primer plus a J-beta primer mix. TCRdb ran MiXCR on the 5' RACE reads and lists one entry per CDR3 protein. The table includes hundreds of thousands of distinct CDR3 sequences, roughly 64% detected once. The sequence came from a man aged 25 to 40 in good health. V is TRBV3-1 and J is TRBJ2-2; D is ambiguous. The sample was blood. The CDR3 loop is CASSRNRNTGELFF. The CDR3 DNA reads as TGTGCCAGCAGCCGAAACAGAAACACCGGGGAGCTGTTTTTT.